The sequence of this T cell receptor (beta chain) was determined in a study of regulatory T cells in long-lasting Graves disease (dated by TCRdb to the early 2020s). Concerning the study at large: In the newly diagnosed Graves' disease group, patients had been taking antithyroid drugs for less than 3 months. Peripheral blood TCR sequencing and RNA sequencing compared persistent Graves' disease patients with newly diagnosed Graves' disease patients. A total of about 35 samples underwent TCR sequencing, from about 13 patients with persistent Graves' disease and around 20 patients with newly diagnosed Graves' disease. The study was conducted in China and was registered as a clinical trial.

Library construction relied on multiplex PCR. TCRdb shows the sequencer as Illumina HiSeq 4000. iRepertoire HTBI primers and Arm-PCR amplification of CDR3 regions were used to construct TCR beta libraries. Before sequencing, the PCR products went through gel purification. Processing in the source paper ran as follows. Gene usage analysis of CDR3 amino acid clonotypes used the 62 TRBV and 12 to 15 TRBJ segments found across samples. COPE and FqMerger were used to merge the filtered high-quality paired reads into contigs. BLAST was used to align contigs to IMGT TRBV, TRBD and TRBJ reference genes, and CDR3 was defined according to IMGT. Any clonotype with a frequency above 0.1% was classified as a highly expanded clone. Shannon entropy was used to measure repertoire diversity, and the Gini coefficient was used to measure V-J evenness. Public clonotypes were defined as clonotypes shared by more than one individual. TCRdb trimmed public reads at Q25 via fastp, called clones via MiXCR and kept in-frame beta chains. Rows matching on CDR3 protein sequence are summarized as one entry with the most common DNA and genes. The V and J calls, along with clone size, are taken from TCRdb and not from the paper's own processing. The sample has approximately 400,000 distinct CDR3 sequences on record, 12% of them singletons. The top ten hold 15% to 20% of the sample.

The time point label for this specimen denotes: newly diagnosed GD, antithyroid drugs for less than 3 months. For both TCR sequencing and RNA sequencing, RNA was extracted from PBMCs using TRIzol. Graves' disease was diagnosed according to American Thyroid Association guidelines. Patients were recruited from an endocrinology department in Xi'an, China. Each patient gave about 10 milliliters of peripheral blood, collected in an EDTA anticoagulant tube. Ficoll Paque Plus density gradient separation was used to isolate PBMCs, and no further T cell sorting was performed. An Agilent 2100 Bioanalyzer and agarose gel were used to assess RNA quality, and a NanoDrop 2000 was used to measure RNA concentration. This clonotype showed up many times. Its antigen remains unidentified. Base qualities are not provided; no much larger clone lies one nucleotide away. Paper-wide results and their limitations: Persistent disease showed preferential use of TRBV28, TRBJ1-2 and TRBJ2-5, whereas newly diagnosed disease favored TRBV20-1 and TRBJ2-1. Persistent patients shared more public clonotypes among themselves (over 2,500) than newly diagnosed patients did (over 900). Compared with newly diagnosed patients, persistent Graves' disease patients had lower TCR Shannon entropy and fewer highly expanded clones, which suggests clonal expansion. The authors acknowledged the small sample size as a limitation that may reduce accuracy. Because the primary lesion, thyroid tissue, could not be accessed, the study looked at peripheral blood alone. Only the TCR beta chain was sequenced and analyzed.

From cysteine to phenylalanine, the CDR3 is 15 amino acids long. Only the CDR3 DNA is retained, 45 bases long and in frame from the first base. V is pared back by 0 bases and J by 2 bases, with 9 bases lying between the germline termini. CDR1 MNHEY and CDR2 SVGAGI are derived from the germline V gene. Another study also made use of these data, one on T cells in Graves' hyperthyroidism and ophthalmopathy. Drawing on the second study: Stable Graves' hyperthyroidism was defined as no progression to ophthalmopathy during 18 months of follow-up. Hyperthyroidism patients were aged 18 to 65 years and newly diagnosed, with disease duration of less than 2 months. The study excluded patients with uncontrolled infections, other autoimmune diseases, pregnancy or lactation. Diagnoses were established on the basis of clinical symptoms, serum thyroxine and TRAb, thyroid ultrasound, and orbital computed tomography. The first round of RT-PCR for the TCR CDR3 was performed with the HTBI primer set and the Qiagen OneStep RT-PCR kit. Most expanded thyroid clonotypes (frequency above 0.001) were also found in blood, which suggests that blood repertoires may mirror thyroid immune responses. In cross-validation, a model built on a 13 V-J signature told ophthalmopathy apart from stable hyperthyroidism with 85% to 90% sensitivity and 81% to 82% specificity, and in testing the same model reached 80%/75%. In validation, the model predicted progression to ophthalmopathy with approximately 69% sensitivity and approximately 78% specificity, a median of roughly seven months before onset. To identify TCR V-J signatures that set the groups apart, the researchers used a discovery cohort of 100 patients, made up of 40 to 45 with Graves' ophthalmopathy and about 59 with stable Graves' hyperthyroidism. An independent validation cohort of under 20 hyperthyroidism patients and over 15 patients who later progressed to ophthalmopathy tested prospective prediction of ophthalmopathy. The 75 to 100 discovery patients were randomly divided into training and test sets at a 7:3 ratio. In roughly six Graves' hyperthyroidism patients, the study also compared T-cell repertoires from thyroid tissue with T-cell repertoires from blood. Once sampling was done, hyperthyroidism patients were given methimazole at a starting dose of 30 mg daily, whereas ophthalmopathy patients were given high-dose intravenous methylprednisolone. Libraries were constructed in a second round of multiplex PCR, after which size selection and purification were carried out. Paired-end sequencing of the libraries was performed with 100 bp reads on an Illumina HiSeq2000. SOAPnuke was used to process the raw data, removing reads that contained adapters or uncalled bases, had a mean Phred below 15, or lacked an exact match to the constant primer or identifier. COPE v1.2.5 was used to merge the high-quality paired reads, and each unique nucleotide sequence was defined as a clonotype. Clonotypes were aligned to IMGT TRBV, TRBD and TRBJ reference segments using MiTCR v1.1. The analysis was restricted to V-J combinations with a frequency above 0.0001, which together covered 99% to 99.2% of the repertoires. The TCS score was defined as the ratio of F50 (clonal expansion) to E x V (chaos), calculated using BLOSUM62-based TCRdist between CDR3 peptides within each V-J. Welch's t-statistics and random forest reduced 500 to 550 V-J features to roughly 13, which were used in a naive Bayes classifier (R e1071). Sample size was not statistically predetermined, and blinding of investigators to group allocation was not performed. The paper reports TCR Vbeta CDR3 sequencing of approximately 140 peripheral blood samples: some 44 ophthalmopathy, 70 to 85 hyperthyroidism and approximately 17 progressor patients.

The chain links TRBV6-5 with TRBJ2-3, with no confidently assigned D gene. The sample was peripheral blood mononuclear cells (PBMCs), taken at new diagnosis, from a patient treated with antithyroid drugs. This TCR was recovered from a woman younger than 30 with Graves disease. Donor details come from another sample of the same person, matched by shared clones. The DNA reads as follows: TGTGCCAGCAGTTACTCGGGCATCTCCACAGATACGCAGTATTTT. Translated, this is CASSYSGISTDTQYF.